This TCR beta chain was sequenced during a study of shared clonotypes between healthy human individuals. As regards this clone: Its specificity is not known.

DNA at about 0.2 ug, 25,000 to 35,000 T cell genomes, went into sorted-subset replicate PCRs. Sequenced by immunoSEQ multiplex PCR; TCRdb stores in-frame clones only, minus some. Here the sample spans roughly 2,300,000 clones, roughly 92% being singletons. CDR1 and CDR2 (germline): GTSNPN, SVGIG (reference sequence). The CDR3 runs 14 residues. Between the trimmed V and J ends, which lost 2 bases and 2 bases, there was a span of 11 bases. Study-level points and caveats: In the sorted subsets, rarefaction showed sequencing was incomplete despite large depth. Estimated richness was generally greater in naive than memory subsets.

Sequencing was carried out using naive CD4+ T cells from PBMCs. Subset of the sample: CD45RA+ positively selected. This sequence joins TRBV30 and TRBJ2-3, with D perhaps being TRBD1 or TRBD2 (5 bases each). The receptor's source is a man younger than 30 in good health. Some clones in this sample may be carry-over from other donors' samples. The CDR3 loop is CAWSRDGPTDTQYF. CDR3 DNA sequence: TGTGCCTGGAGTAGGGACGGCCCCACAGATACGCAGTATTTT.